This T cell receptor (beta chain) was captured by sequencing in a study of T-cell memory formation after mild COVID-19. Study-level results: Among CD4+ contracting clones, most were CM and EM, and CD8+ ones EMRA. A balance of CD4 and CD8 characterized clones contracting day 15 to 85, whereas later expanders leaned CD4+.

From germline, CDR1 is SGHTA and CDR2 FQGNSA. The CDR3 has 17 amino acids. Trimming left V 5 bases short and J 6 bases short, with 22 bases between. MiXCR was run by TCRdb on the 5' RACE reads, yielding one entry per CDR3 protein. The data show 300,000 to 400,000 distinct CDR3 sequences, with about 13% seen just once and approximately 21% held by the top ten. This clonotype has a handful of counts. Antigen: not known. Source material: PBMCs or a T cell subset sorted from them (not recorded which). The sequence came from a man between 18 and 35 years old who had mild COVID-19 (a few samples of this study predate the infection). Cell type and time point are not known. V and J are TRBV7-2 and TRBJ1-4; D gene ambiguous. CDR3 DNA sequence: TGTGCCAGCAGCCCAACCAACCTCAGGATGCTAGATGAAAAACTGTTTTTT. This encodes CASSPTNLRMLDEKLFF.